The rows below give T cell receptor beta chains drawn from one sample of a study of blood T cells in healthy people across ages. A single record per CDR3 protein comes from TCRdb applying MiXCR to the 5' RACE reads. The sample lists about a million distinct CDR3 sequences, 30% to 40% seen once, with 13% in the top ten. Sequences were obtained from blood. The receptors here all came from a man aged 18 to 29 in good health. Each CDR3 is given with its conserved first and last residue. A D gene is named only where the DNA matches it firmly. Some rows have no size entry. The others give once, few or many, or a class for an expanded clone.

j_call clone_size v_call cdr3_length d_call cdr3_nt cdr3_aa
TRBJ1-2 few TRBV2 12 TRBD1 TGTGCCAGAGATGACAGGGCTCACGGCTACACCTTC CARDDRAHGYTF
TRBJ2-5 few TRBV27 11 . TGTGCCAGCCAGTTAGGCGAGACCCAGTACTTC CASQLGETQYF
TRBJ2-7 . TRBV20-1 13 TRBD2 TGCAGTGCCCCGGGACTAGCGATCTACGAGCAGTACTTC CSAPGLAIYEQYF
TRBJ2-1 . TRBV6-6 11 . TGTGCCAGCAGTTACGCGCTAGAGCAGTTCTTC CASSYALEQFF
TRBJ2-5 few TRBV10-3 14 . TGTGCCATCAGTGACCCGACTAGCCAAGAGACCCAGTACTTC CAISDPTSQETQYF
TRBJ2-3 few TRBV7-7 15 . TGTGCCAGCAGCTTAGGGGGAATCCGCACAGATACGCAGTATTTT CASSLGGIRTDTQYF
TRBJ2-1 . TRBV9 16 . TGTGCCAGCAGCCACGGTGAGGAACCCGTCGGCGATGAGCAGTTCTTC CASSHGEEPVGDEQFF
TRBJ1-2 . TRBV20-1 15 . TGCAGTGCTAGTGGATTGGGGTCTGGGGACTATGGCTACACCTTC CSASGLGSGDYGYTF
TRBJ1-6 . TRBV6-2/TRBV6-3 12 . TGTGCCAGCAGTTACCGGGTCGGTTTCCTCCACTTT CASSYRVGFLHF
TRBJ1-1 . TRBV7-2 14 . TGTGCCAGCAGCTTGGGGGTAATAGGGACTGAAGCTTTCTTT CASSLGVIGTEAFF
TRBJ2-7 few TRBV6-2/TRBV6-3 15 . TGTGCCAGCGCAAAGAGGGACCGTCTACCCTACGAGCAGTACTTC CASAKRDRLPYEQYF
TRBJ1-4 . TRBV6-2/TRBV6-3 15 TRBD1 TGTGCCAGCAGGAGAACAGGGGGAAGGGGTGAAAAACTGTTTTTT CASRRTGGRGEKLFF
TRBJ2-1 few TRBV4-1 17 TRBD2 TGCGCCAGCAGCCAAGATGTGGTAGCGGGGGGGCGGGATGAGCAGTTCTTC CASSQDVVAGGRDEQFF
TRBJ1-2 . TRBV18 14 . TGTGCCAGCTCACCACCGATCGCTAACTATGGCTACACCTTC CASSPPIANYGYTF
TRBJ1-4 . TRBV13 15 . TGTGCCAGCAGCCAGCGGGGGCGGACTAATGAAAAACTGTTTTTT CASSQRGRTNEKLFF
TRBJ2-3 many TRBV12-3/TRBV12-4 12 . TGTGCCAGCAGTTTTTCGGAGGATACGCAGTATTTT CASSFSEDTQYF
TRBJ2-7 . TRBV20-1 14 TRBD1 TGCAGTGCTAGAACCGGGACAGGGAACTACGAGCAGTACTTC CSARTGTGNYEQYF
TRBJ2-7 few TRBV28 16 TRBD2 TGTGCCAGCAGTTTCTACAGACTAGCGGGAACCTACGAGCAGTACTTC CASSFYRLAGTYEQYF
TRBJ2-5 . TRBV4-1 15 TRBD2 TGCGCCAGCAGCCAAGATTCTAGCGGCCAAGAGACCCGGTACTTC CASSQDSSGQETRYF
TRBJ2-3 . TRBV6-2/TRBV6-3 15 . TGTGCCAGCAGTACCGGGTCCGTCTACACAGATACGCAGTATTTT CASSTGSVYTDTQYF
TRBJ2-5 few TRBV4-1 17 TRBD1 TGCGCCAGCAGCCAAGATTATCTCCGGGACAGGGACGAGACCCAGTACTTC CASSQDYLRDRDETQYF
TRBJ1-2 . TRBV12-3/TRBV12-4 14 TRBD1 TGTGCCAGCAGTTTGAACCGGGACAGGCCTGGCTACACCTTC CASSLNRDRPGYTF
TRBJ2-1 . TRBV20-1 12 TRBD1 TGCAGTGCTGGGGACAGGAACGATGAGCAGTTCTTC CSAGDRNDEQFF